This entry lists 8 T cell receptor beta chains sequenced from one sample in a study of early T cells in non-severe SARS-CoV-2 infection (dated by TCRdb to the early 2020s). The method was 5' RACE. TCRdb names NextSeq 500 as the instrument used. TCRdb itself trimmed the public reads at Q25 with fastp, ran MiXCR and retained productive beta chains. Records with the same CDR3 protein are collapsed into one entry carrying the most frequent genes and DNA. Present in this sample are approximately 89,000 distinct CDR3 sequences, about 14% of which were seen just once. The ten largest clones capture approximately 3.3% of the sample. The sequencing sample was made of whole blood. These receptor sequences come from an adult who was a healthcare worker with PCR-confirmed SARS-CoV-2 infection or an uninfected control (not recorded which).

This clonotype has a handful of counts. The V call is TRBV7-2, the J call TRBJ2-7, with 8 bases fitting TRBD1. Trimming at V came to 5 bases and at J to 2 bases, leaving 8 bases not matched to a gene. CDR1 SGHTA and CDR2 FQGNSA come from the germline V gene. The CDR3 has 15 residues. CDR3 DNA: TGTGCCAGCAGCGTGCCCGGGACAGGTACCTACGAGCAGTACTTC. This gives the protein CASSVPGTGTYEQYF. Using reference TRBV7-2 and TRBJ2-7 for the parts outside the CDR3, the full variable domain is GAGVSQSPSNKVTEKGKDVELRCDPISGHTALYWYRQSLGQGLEFLIYFQGNSAPDKSGLPSDRFSAERTGGSVSTLTIQRTQQEDSAVYLCASSVPGTGTYEQYFGPGTRLTVT.

This clonotype was detected a few times. The chain employs TRBV7-6 and TRBJ2-5; 7 positions agree with TRBD1. CDR3 size: 13 residues. After removal of 5 bases from V and 5 bases from J, the junction contained 5 bases not matched to a gene. The germline gives CDR1 SGHVS, CDR2 FNYEAQ. The chain's CDR3 is CASSLQQGETQYF. The CDR3 bases are TGTGCCAGCAGCCTACAACAGGGGGAGACCCAGTACTTC.

In its sample, this clonotype was seen a few times. The chain combines TRBV5-1 with TRBJ2-3; maybe TRBD2 (6 bases). Germline loops: CDR1 SGHRS, CDR2 YFSETQ. Trimming left V 1 base short and J 2 bases short, with 11 bases between. The CDR3 is made up of 15 amino acids. For the CDR3, the DNA is TGCGCCAGCAGCTTGCGCGGGGCCGACACAGATACGCAGTATTTT. Translating gives CASSLRGADTDTQYF.

The rearrangement links TRBV13 to TRBJ2-5; perhaps TRBD2 as D (7 bases). Trimming cost V 3 bases and J 4 bases, with 12 bases left between them. This CDR3 has 14 amino acids. The germline V gene encodes CDR1 PRHDT and CDR2 FYEKMQ (reference sequence). CDR3 region: CASSFGRGGETQYF. The CDR3 DNA reads as TGTGCCAGCAGCTTCGGAAGGGGGGGAGAGACCCAGTACTTC.

This clonotype showed up many times. The chain couples TRBV6-5 to TRBJ1-6, with D uncertain. Germline V gene data show CDR1 as MNHEY and CDR2 as SVGAGI. The V end was cut by 7 bases, the J end by 5 bases, with 15 bases between. The CDR3 loop spans 15 amino acids. In DNA form, the CDR3 reads TGTGCCAGCACTCGAGCAGATCGGAATAATTCACCCCTCCACTTT. This codes for CASTRADRNNSPLHF.

On this clonotype itself: Given a much more abundant clone one base away, this may be a read error. The chain is built from TRBV12-3 or TRBV12-4 and TRBJ2-3; 14 bases match TRBD2. The CDR3 is made up of 16 amino acids. Germline trimming cut 6 bases from V and 4 bases from J; bases unmatched to any gene: 6. CDR3 protein: CASRGLAGAGSDTQYF. The CDR3 nucleotides are TGTGCCAGCAGGGGACTAGCGGGAGCGGGGTCAGATACGCAGTATTTT.

This clonotype was recorded at least ten times. The J gene is TRBJ2-7, the V gene TRBV6-2 or TRBV6-3, with 10 bases that match TRBD1. The CDR3 consists of 15 residues. V gave up 6 bases and J gave up 2 bases; unmatched junction bases: 7. From germline, CDR1 is MNHEY and CDR2 SVGEGT. CDR3 amino acids: CASSKPGQGTYEQYF. CDR3 nucleotides: TGTGCCAGCAGCAAGCCGGGACAGGGGACCTACGAGCAGTACTTC.

The chain couples TRBV12-3 or TRBV12-4 to TRBJ2-5, with D perhaps being TRBD1 or TRBD2 (5 bases each). The CDR3 runs 14 residues. V lost 2 bases and J 7 bases, leaving 14 bases between the germline ends. The CDR3 DNA is TGTGCCAGCAGTTTATCAGGGAGAATGGGGACCCAGTACTTC. It codes for CASSLSGRMGTQYF.